This TCR beta chain was obtained from a study of T-cell memory formation after mild COVID-19. Study details: The TCR clusters were mostly specific to one donor. Study results and caveats: Memory from before infection featured some responding clones, which suggests cross-reactive memory joined. CD4/CD8 balance characterized clones contracting day 15 to 85, and CD4+ skew characterized later expanders.

V lost 2 bases, J lost 5 bases, and 10 bases lay in between. This CDR3 is built from 14 residues. Turning to this clonotype: What it binds is not known.

Constant-segment primers served in 5'RACE that generated TCR alpha and TCR beta cDNA libraries bearing sample barcodes and UMIs. TCRdb reprocessed the 5' RACE reads with MiXCR, giving one entry per CDR3 protein. The sample lists about 540,000 distinct CDR3 sequences; 20% were seen once. Sequencing used PBMCs or a T cell subset sorted from them (not recorded which). This TCR was sampled from an adult woman who had mild COVID-19 (a few samples of this study predate the infection). Cell type and time point are not known. This rearrangement joins TRBV12-3 or TRBV12-4 to TRBJ1-5; no reliable D call. The CDR3 loop reads CASSLTGIYQPQHF. The CDR3 DNA is TGTGCCAGCAGTTTAACGGGGATTTATCAGCCCCAGCATTTT.